The clone carrying this T cell receptor (beta chain) has a handful of counts. Antigen unknown. This record comes from a study of CD8 T cells in ankylosing spondylitis. Study-level points and caveats: Seven or eight highly homologous variants made up a TCR beta motif, and this motif appeared characteristic of ankylosing spondylitis blood. Disease-associated clones were CD8+ and fairly uncommon in peripheral blood.

For TCR beta, libraries came from quantitative 5'-RACE with molecular barcodes. TCRdb processed the 5' RACE reads anew with MiXCR; each CDR3 protein has one entry. The sample consists of 250,000 to 300,000 distinct CDR3 sequences, around 20% of them appearing once. The TCR comes from a male donor with ankylosing spondylitis or in good health (not recorded which). The sample comprised blood, either unsorted or a sorted T cell fraction (not recorded which).

CDR3 DNA: TGTGCCAGCAGCTTCTTGGGGCCTGGCACAGATACGCAGTATTTT. The encoded protein is CASSFLGPGTDTQYF. The chain links TRBV7-3 to TRBJ2-3; D might be TRBD1 (5 bases). This CDR3 has 15 amino acids. V lost 3 bases and J lost 1, with 11 bases in between. The germline gives CDR1 SGHTA, CDR2 FQGTGA.